Reported below is one T cell receptor (beta chain). PCR was performed using 60 Vbeta and 13 Jbeta primers. Data came from immunoSEQ multiplex PCR; TCRdb stores just in-frame clones and leaves some out. Here the sample spans about 230,000 clones, 85% to 90% being singletons. The V and J ends lost 4 bases and 1 base, in that order; junction bases with no gene match: 8. Germline assignment: CDR1 SGDLS and CDR2 YYNGEE. The CDR3 is made up of 16 amino acids. The data were taken from a study of cytomegalovirus exposure and HLA in healthy donors. The chain links TRBV9 to TRBJ2-3; 8 bases align to TRBD1. Source material: PBMCs. The sequence derives from a woman under 30 in good health and CMV-seronegative. This chain's CDR3 is CASSRTGQGGTDTQYF. The CDR3 DNA sequence: TGTGCCAGCAGCCGGACAGGGCAAGGTGGCACAGATACGCAGTATTTT.